The 26 T cell receptor beta chains given below trace back to one sample, sequenced in a study of tissue T cells after allogeneic stem cell transplantation. Libraries were prepared by immunoSEQ multiplex PCR; TCRdb keeps only in-frame clonotypes and omits some of them. The sample holds thousands of clones, under 55% seen once. As for time point: mouse harvest day 7 after allogeneic transplant. Tail vein injection delivered 10^7 T-cell-depleted bone marrow cells and 10^6 splenic CD5+ T cells. The sequencing sample was made of gut tissue. These TCRs come from a female BALB/c mouse given C57BL/6 T cells with graft-versus-host disease after an allogeneic hematopoietic cell transplant.

This clone was detected a few times. Mouse gene names and germline throughout. The sequenced fragment ends 1 residue before the CDR3 boundary, so the rest is inferred from the germline J gene. The V and J genes are TRBV20 and TRBJ2-7; D is unclear. The CDR3 length is 12 residues. V was shortened by 1 base and J by 2 bases, with 6 bases between the two germline ends. The germline CDR1 and CDR2 sequences are GFQATS and STVNSAI. The CDR3 bases that were read are TGTGGTGCTAGGGGACAAACCTATGAACAGTAC. This encodes CGARGQTYEQY. The whole CDR3 reads CGARGQTYEQYF.

This clone was recorded once. A read error may be the cause here, since a much bigger clone is one base away. Gene names are the mouse ones. Sequencing ends 1 residue short of the CDR3 end; the germline J gene provides the rest. The rearrangement joins TRBV26 to TRBJ2-3; unclear D gene. The V gene's germline CDR1 is KGHPV and CDR2 FQNQEV (reference sequence). This CDR3 contains 14 residues. V lost 2 bases and J lost 0, with 6 bases in between. Partial CDR3 DNA: TGTGCCAGCAGTCTGGCAACTAGTGCAGAAACGCTGTAT. Protein product: CASSLATSAETLY. The whole CDR3 sequence reads CASSLATSAETLYF.

A remark on this clone: Gene labels here are mouse ones. The CDR3 is cut off 1 residue early in the read; its end comes from the germline J gene. V gene TRBV23 combines with J gene TRBJ1-1; TRBD1, as called in the table, went unchecked against the DNA. Per the germline V gene, CDR1 is KGHTA and CDR2 is FQNQQP. CDR3 size: 13 residues. The CDR3 region is CSSRRDRNTEVFF. The CDR3 bases that were read are TGCTCCAGCAGGCGGGACAGAAACACAGAAGTCTTC.

As regards this clone: Gene labels here are mouse ones. The read falls 1 residue short of the CDR3 end, and the missing part is taken from the germline J gene. The J gene is TRBJ1-4, the V gene TRBV26; 8 positions match TRBD1. V gave up 6 bases and J gave up 1 base; unmatched junction bases: 4. CDR1 KGHPV and CDR2 FQNQEV come from the germline V gene (reference sequence). The CDR3 has 15 amino acids. The CDR3 bases that were read are TGTGCCAGCAGACTCGGACAGGGTTCCAACGAAAGATTATTT. Amino acid sequence: CASRLGQGSNERLF. The CDR3 in full is CASRLGQGSNERLFF. Full variable domain (outside the CDR3, taken from reference TRBV26 and TRBJ1-4): NSKVIQTPRYLVKGQGQKAKMRCIPEKGHPVVFWYQQNKNNEFKFLINFQNQEVLQQIDMTEKRFSAECPSNSPCSLEIQSSEAGDSALYLCASRLGQGSNERLFFGHGTKLSVL.

A word on this clone: Gene names denote mouse genes. The read gets to within 1 residue of the CDR3 end, and the germline J gene fills in the rest. The genes are TRBV31 and TRBJ1-6, with 9 nucleotides matching TRBD1. TRBJ1-6 qualifies as an ORF whose function is uncertain. The CDR3 is 14 amino acids. The junction had 2 bases not matched to a gene; V was cut back by 0 bases and J by 8 bases. Per the germline V gene, CDR1 is GKSSPN and CDR2 is SITVG. The covered CDR3 bases are TGTGCCTGGAGTCTAGGGGACAGGGATTCGCCCCTCTAC. Protein product: CAWSLGDRDSPLY. The complete CDR3 protein is CAWSLGDRDSPLYF.

The sample holds a few counts of this clone. The germline and genes are mouse ones. Read coverage stops 1 residue before the CDR3 terminus; the germline J gene supplies the remainder. This sequence joins TRBV23 and TRBJ2-3. Germline V gene sequence: CDR1 KGHTA, CDR2 FQNQQP. CDR3 size: 16 residues. The CDR3 loop reads CSSSQSVGSSAETLYF. Partial CDR3 DNA: TGCTCCAGCAGTCAATCGGTGGGATCTAGTGCAGAAACGCTGTAT.

On this clone: Gene names are the mouse ones. The read ends 1 residue early relative to the CDR3; the germline J gene fills the gap. The chain carries TRBV13-2 and TRBJ1-4; D is unresolved. Trimming stripped 3 bases from V and 2 bases from J, with 2 bases between. Germline values: CDR1 NNHNN, CDR2 SYGAGS (reference sequence). The CDR3 totals 12 residues. CDR3 DNA (partial): TGTGCCAGCGGTGGATCCAACGAAAGATTATTT. Protein sequence: CASGGSNERLF. The CDR3 as a whole reads CASGGSNERLFF.

With respect to this clone: The gene names given are mouse names. The observed sequence ends 1 residue before the CDR3 terminus, with the missing tail filled in from the germline J gene. V usage is TRBV29 and J usage is TRBJ2-5; 9 bases are shared with TRBD2. This CDR3 is 14 amino acids long. V trimming: 3 bases; J trimming: 2 bases; junction bases outside the gene matches: 0. The germline V gene has CDR1 MSHET and CDR2 SYDVDS. The covered CDR3 bases are TGTGCTAGCAGTTTTGGGGGGGCCCAAGACACCCAGTAC. As protein: CASSFGGAQDTQY. The CDR3 in its entirety is CASSFGGAQDTQYF.

About this clone: Gene names follow the mouse nomenclature. Sequencing ends 1 residue short of the CDR3 end; the germline J gene provides the rest. The rearrangement uses TRBV15 and TRBJ1-1; D is undetermined. Looked up from germline, CDR1 is SGHND and CDR2 is FRSKSL. Trimming shortened V by 1 base and J by 3 bases, and 6 bases separated the two germline ends. CDR3 length: 13 amino acids. The CDR3 DNA, read in part, is TGTGCCAGCAGTTTAGGGGAGGACACAGAAGTCTTC. Residues: CASSLGEDTEVF. The whole CDR3 sequence is CASSLGEDTEVFF.

This clone was seen a few times. Genes here carry mouse names. The read terminates 1 residue ahead of where the CDR3 ends, so the germline J gene completes it. The same CDR3 also results from other DNA sequences found in this sample. The gene calls are TRBV26 and TRBJ1-2; no firm D call. This CDR3 contains 14 residues. V gave up 2 bases and J gave up 0 bases, with 7 bases separating them. Germline V gene data show CDR1 as KGHPV and CDR2 as FQNQEV (reference sequence). The CDR3 spells CASSLPGANSDYTF. The CDR3 bases that were read are TGTGCCAGCAGTCTGCCGGGAGCAAACTCCGACTACACC.

Turning to this clone: Mouse gene names and germline throughout. The CDR3 end lies 1 residue beyond the end of the read and is filled in from the germline J gene. The rearrangement uses TRBV26 and TRBJ1-1, with D unresolved. Trimming left V 3 bases short and J 1 base short, with 6 bases between. The germline CDR1 and CDR2 sequences are KGHPV and FQNQEV (reference sequence). The CDR3 has 13 residues. The sequenced part of the CDR3 DNA is TGTGCCAGCAGTCTCCAGAAAAACACAGAAGTCTTC. As protein: CASSLQKNTEVF. The complete CDR3 reads CASSLQKNTEVFF.

In regard to this clone: The gene symbols are mouse symbols. The CDR3 end is not reached by the read, which stops 1 residue before it; the germline J gene fills it in. The V gene is TRBV12-1, the J gene TRBJ1-4; D is unresolved. Per the germline V gene, CDR1 is SGHSN and CDR2 is HYEKVE. The CDR3 consists of 14 residues. V shed 0 bases and J shed 2 bases, with 6 bases lying between them. The CDR3 region is CASSLVQSNERLFF. CDR3 DNA, as far as it was read: TGTGCCAGCTCTCTCGTACAATCCAACGAAAGATTATTT.

Of note for this clone: The gene names here belong to mouse. The read ends 1 residue shy of where the CDR3 ends; the end is completed using the germline J gene. V gene TRBV3 combines with J gene TRBJ1-2; D is uncertain. The V gene's germline CDR1 is SNHLY and CDR2 FYNGKV (reference sequence). The CDR3 has 13 amino acids. V lost 3 bases to trimming and J lost 0 bases, with 5 bases between them. CDR3 in amino acids: CASSLGTNSDYTF. Incomplete CDR3 DNA: TGTGCCAGCAGCTTGGGGACAAACTCCGACTACACC.

In this sample, this clone turned up once. The junction differs from germline at one of its ends, possibly a read error. The gene names given are mouse names. The read finishes 1 residue shy of the CDR3 end, and the germline J gene is used to complete it. The gene calls are TRBV13-2 and TRBJ2-5; D may match TRBD1 or TRBD2 (6 bases each). This CDR3 has 15 residues. Germline V gives CDR1 NNHNN, CDR2 SYGAGS (reference sequence). The CDR3 bases that were read are TGTGCCAGCGGGGATGGGGGCCATAACCAAGACACCCAGTAC. Protein: CASGDGGHNQDTQY. The full CDR3 reads CASGDGGHNQDTQYF.

With respect to this clone: Gene names are mouse gene names. The CDR3 extends 1 residue past the end of the read, so its final part is completed from the germline J gene. V and J are TRBV5 and TRBJ2-7; 8 bases agree with TRBD2. V gave up 0 bases and J gave up 6 bases; unmatched junction bases: 4. Germline assignment: CDR1 LGHNA and CDR2 YNLKQL (reference sequence). This CDR3 has 14 amino acids. Incomplete CDR3 DNA: TGTGCCAGCAGCCAAGACTGGGGGGCGGGTGAACAGTAC. The encoded protein is CASSQDWGAGEQY. From start to end, the CDR3 is CASSQDWGAGEQYF.

Concerning this clone itself: Gene names refer to mouse genes. The CDR3 here is CASSDEGGRSYEQYF. The sequenced part of the CDR3 DNA is TGTGCCAGCAGTGATGAGGGGGGGCGCTCCTATGAACAGTAC. The chain couples TRBV13-1 to TRBJ2-7, with 8 nucleotides matching TRBD2. The read halts 1 residue ahead of the CDR3 end, with the missing end drawn from the germline J gene. This CDR3 contains 15 residues. From germline, CDR1 is NSHNY and CDR2 SYGAGN. J was trimmed by 0 bases and V by 0 bases; bases with no gene match: 2.

In the case of this clone: The gene symbols are mouse symbols. The read halts 1 residue ahead of the CDR3 end, with the missing end drawn from the germline J gene. The rearrangement links TRBV26 to TRBJ2-7; possible D gene TRBD1, 6 bases. V was pared by 6 bases and J by 4 bases, with 13 bases between. Germline CDR1 is KGHPV and CDR2 is FQNQEV (reference sequence). CDR3 length equals 13 residues. Partial CDR3 DNA: TGTGCCAGCAGACCGGGACAAACATATGAACAGTAC. It encodes CASRPGQTYEQY. Given in full, the CDR3 is CASRPGQTYEQYF.

Points on this clone: Gene names are the mouse ones. The CDR3 is cut off 1 residue early in the read; its end comes from the germline J gene. The gene calls are TRBV26 and TRBJ1-5; D is perhaps TRBD1 (5 bases). The length of the CDR3 is 12 residues. Germline CDR1 reads KGHPV; CDR2 reads FQNQEV (reference sequence). Trimming shortened V by 2 bases and J by 8 bases, and 7 bases separated the two germline ends. The part of the CDR3 DNA that was read is TGTGCCAGCAGTCTGAGGGGTGAGGCTCCGCTT. It specifies CASSLRGEAPL. The whole CDR3 is CASSLRGEAPLF.

As to this clone: The gene symbols are mouse symbols. Partial CDR3 DNA: TGTGCCAGCGCCGCAGGGGAGGACTCCGACTACACC. Translated: CASAAGEDSDYT. The entire CDR3 reads CASAAGEDSDYTF. The rearrangement links TRBV13-1 to TRBJ1-2; D is possibly TRBD1 (6 bases). The CDR3 extends 1 residue past the end of the read, so its final part is completed from the germline J gene. Germline V gene lookup returns CDR1 NSHNY and CDR2 SYGAGN. The CDR3 loop spans 13 amino acids. Trimming took 7 bases from V and 3 from J, leaving 13 bases between them.

A remark on this clone: Genes and germline are mouse. The read falls 1 residue short of the CDR3 end, and the missing part is taken from the germline J gene. This chain links TRBV15 with TRBJ2-5; 8 nucleotides line up with TRBD1. The CDR3 is 14 amino acids. Trimming took 5 bases from V and 2 from J; bases not matched to a gene: 3. Germline V gene lookup returns CDR1 SGHND and CDR2 FRSKSL. This CDR3 is CASSLTGGQDTQYF. Partial CDR3 DNA: TGTGCCAGCAGTCTTACAGGGGGCCAAGACACCCAGTAC.

This clone was found a few times. Mouse gene names apply. The missing CDR3 end, 1 residue past where the read stops, is filled in from the germline J gene. The rearrangement joins TRBV13-1 to TRBJ1-4; tentative D call: TRBD1 (6 bases). V gave up 6 bases and J gave up 2 bases, with 11 bases separating them. Germline values: CDR1 NSHNY, CDR2 SYGAGN. The CDR3 covers 14 residues. CDR3 bases read: TGTGCCAGCAAGGGGGTTTTCTCCAACGAAAGATTATTT. Protein product: CASKGVFSNERLF. The complete CDR3 sequence is CASKGVFSNERLFF.

Note on this clone: These gene names are mouse names. The read terminates 1 residue ahead of where the CDR3 ends, so the germline J gene completes it. The chain couples TRBV26 to TRBJ1-6; perhaps TRBD1 as D (6 bases). TRBJ1-6 is reported as an ORF; its role is uncertain. The CDR3 spans 14 residues. Germline values: CDR1 KGHPV, CDR2 FQNQEV (reference sequence). The V end lost 6 bases, the J end lost 4 bases, and 10 bases lay between the germline ends. The sequenced CDR3 bases are TGTGCCAGCAGCCCGGACAGATATAATTCGCCCCTCTAC. Translated, it gives CASSPDRYNSPLY. The CDR3 in its entirety is CASSPDRYNSPLYF.

This clone is large. Mouse germline and gene names are used. The read halts 1 residue ahead of the CDR3 end, with the missing end drawn from the germline J gene. V gene TRBV3 combines with J gene TRBJ2-1, with D unclear. Trimming removed 0 bases at V and 7 bases at J, with 7 bases between. This CDR3 spans 13 amino acids. In germline, CDR1 is SNHLY, CDR2 FYNGKV (reference sequence). This CDR3 reads CASSLAGRAEQFF. CDR3 bases read: TGTGCCAGCAGCTTAGCTGGGAGAGCTGAGCAGTTC.

With respect to this clone: Mouse names are used for the genes. The sequenced fragment ends 1 residue before the CDR3 boundary, so the rest is inferred from the germline J gene. V and J are TRBV26 and TRBJ1-3, with D unresolved. V lost 4 bases and J 0 bases, leaving 10 bases between the germline ends. The CDR3 sequence is 15 residues long. Germline CDR1 is KGHPV and CDR2 is FQNQEV (reference sequence). The CDR3 DNA, read in part, is TGTGCCAGCAGTCCCTCAGGTGATTCTGGAAATACGCTCTAT. Amino acids: CASSPSGDSGNTLY. From start to end, the CDR3 is CASSPSGDSGNTLYF.

Points on this clone: Germline and genes: mouse. Read coverage stops 1 residue before the CDR3 terminus; the germline J gene supplies the remainder. The chain couples TRBV26 to TRBJ2-7; D is unclear. V was clipped by 2 bases and J by 3 bases, with 5 bases between them. Germline V gene data show CDR1 as KGHPV and CDR2 as FQNQEV (reference sequence). The length of the CDR3 is 12 residues. The sequenced CDR3 bases are TGTGCCAGCAGTCTGGGGCTCTATGAACAGTAC. Its protein product is CASSLGLYEQY. The entire CDR3 protein is CASSLGLYEQYF.

Within the sample, this clone is medium-sized. Gene names and germline match the mouse. CDR3 sequence reads: CASSEQGANSDYTF. The DNA read from the CDR3 is TGTGCCAGCAGTGAACAGGGAGCAAACTCCGACTACACC. The chain is built from TRBV13-3 and TRBJ1-2; D is possibly TRBD1 (6 bases). The read terminates 1 residue ahead of where the CDR3 ends, so the germline J gene completes it. The CDR3 covers 14 residues. V was shortened by 2 bases and J by 0 bases, with 8 bases between the two germline ends. Germline CDR1 is NNHDY and CDR2 is SYVADS.